This T cell receptor (beta chain) came from a study of cytomegalovirus exposure and HLA in healthy donors. This CDR3 has 16 amino acids. The germline V gene encodes CDR1 KGHSH and CDR2 LQKENI. The trim removed 0 bases at V and 5 bases at J, leaving 5 bases unmatched. Primers included in the PCR were 60 Vbeta and 13 Jbeta primers. TCRdb keeps only in-frame clones here, not all; method: immunoSEQ multiplex PCR. The sample carries under 200,000 clones, over 70% recorded once. The source of this sequence is a man aged 40-55 years in good health and CMV-seronegative. This sequence joins TRBV18 and TRBJ2-5, with TRBD2 matching 11 bases. Material for sequencing was PBMCs. The CDR3 loop is CASSPPGTSGGETQYF. The CDR3 DNA is TGTGCCAGCTCACCACCTGGGACTAGCGGAGGGGAGACCCAGTACTTC.